This T cell receptor beta chain came from a study of T cell responses to AZD1222 COVID-19 vaccine. General observations from the study: Reportedly, close to half of spike-specific TCRs are directed against unmutated variant regions. With dominance at 160-218 and 743-854, vaccine-associated CD4 TCRs spanned spike.

This clone was seen a few times. Its cognate antigen is unknown. Pooled samples include second doses given at about 4 or 12 weeks. In germline, CDR1 is LGHNT, CDR2 FRNRAP. This CDR3 comprises 14 residues. The ends lost 7 bases at V and 3 bases at J; junction bases unmatched: 6. Generated by immunoSEQ multiplex PCR, the TCRdb table keeps only in-frame clones and is missing some. The data contain some 150,000 clones, 86% of them singletons. Specimen: peripheral blood, collected 28 days after the second AZD1222 dose. The chain uses TRBV12-5 and TRBJ2-7, with 10 bases matching TRBD2. This sequence was found in an adult who received the AZD1222 COVID-19 vaccine. CDR3 coding DNA: TGTGCTAGTGCAGCTAGCGGGGGATACTACGAGCAGTACTTC. Its translation: CASAASGGYYEQYF.